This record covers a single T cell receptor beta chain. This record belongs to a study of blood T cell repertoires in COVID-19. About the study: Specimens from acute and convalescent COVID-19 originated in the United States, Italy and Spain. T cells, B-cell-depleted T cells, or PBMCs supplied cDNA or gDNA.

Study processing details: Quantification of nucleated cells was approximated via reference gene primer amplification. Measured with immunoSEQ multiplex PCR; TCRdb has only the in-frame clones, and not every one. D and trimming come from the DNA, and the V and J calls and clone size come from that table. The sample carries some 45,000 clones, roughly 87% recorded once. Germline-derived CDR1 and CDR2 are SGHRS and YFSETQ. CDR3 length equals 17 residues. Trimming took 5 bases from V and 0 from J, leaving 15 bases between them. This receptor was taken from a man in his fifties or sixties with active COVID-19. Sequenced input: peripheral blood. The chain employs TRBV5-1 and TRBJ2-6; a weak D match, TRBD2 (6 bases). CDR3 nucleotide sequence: TGCGCCAGCAGTACCGGGGGTCTCGCCTCTGGGGCCAACGTCCTGACTTTC. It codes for CASSTGGLASGANVLTF.